This paragraph reports one T cell receptor beta chain. Its specificity is not known. The protocol was immunoSEQ multiplex PCR, while the TCRdb copy is restricted to in-frame clones and leaves out a portion. This sample has about 94,000 clones, with roughly 86% found just once. This CDR3 contains 15 residues. Germline CDR1 reads WSHSY; CDR2 reads SAAADI. Trimming removed 6 bases from V and 0 bases from J; junction bases left unmatched: 6. The sample belongs to a study of a mutant IDH1 vaccine in newly diagnosed glioma. Looking at the study overall: Beforehand, treatment had been radiotherapy, temozolomide, or both; the majority received both.

Time point meaning: week 47, end of study. With topical imiquimod, each dose of the vaccine consisted of 300 ug of mutant IDH1 20-mer peptide. This TCR derives from a woman between 50 and 59 years old with glioma. V usage is TRBV10-2 and J usage is TRBJ1-1; TRBD1 matches at 8 bases. The sequences come from PBMCs, collected from a glioma patient whose treatment included an IDH1 peptide vaccine. CDR3: CASRGGDRLNTEAFF. DNA for the CDR3: TGCGCCAGCAGGGGGGGGGACAGGCTGAACACTGAAGCTTTCTTT.